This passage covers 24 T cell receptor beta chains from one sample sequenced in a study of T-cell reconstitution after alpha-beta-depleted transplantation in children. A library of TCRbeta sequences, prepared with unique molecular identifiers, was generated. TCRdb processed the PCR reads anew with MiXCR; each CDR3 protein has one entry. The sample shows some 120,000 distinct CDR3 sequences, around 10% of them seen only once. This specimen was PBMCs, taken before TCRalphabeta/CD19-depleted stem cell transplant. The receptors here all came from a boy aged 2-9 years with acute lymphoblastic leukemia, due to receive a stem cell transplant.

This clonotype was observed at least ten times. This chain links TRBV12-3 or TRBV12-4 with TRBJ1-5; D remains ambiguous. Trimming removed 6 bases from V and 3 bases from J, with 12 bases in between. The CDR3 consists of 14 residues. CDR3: CASSSPSFNQPQHF. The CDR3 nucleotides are TGTGCCAGCAGCTCCCCGAGTTTCAATCAGCCCCAGCATTTT.

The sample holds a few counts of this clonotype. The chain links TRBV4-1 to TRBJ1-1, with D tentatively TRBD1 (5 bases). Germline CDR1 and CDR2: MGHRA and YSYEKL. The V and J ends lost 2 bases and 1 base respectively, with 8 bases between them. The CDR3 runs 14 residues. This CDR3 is CASSQPGQNTEAFF. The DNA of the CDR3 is TGCGCCAGCAGCCAACCCGGACAGAACACTGAAGCTTTCTTT.

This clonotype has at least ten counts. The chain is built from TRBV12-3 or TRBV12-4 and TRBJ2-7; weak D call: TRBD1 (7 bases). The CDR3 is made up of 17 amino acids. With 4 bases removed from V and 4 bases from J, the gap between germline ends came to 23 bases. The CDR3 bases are TGTGCCAGCAGTTCCACCCCTTGGAGGGGGCAGCAGTACGAGCAGTACTTC. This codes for CASSSTPWRGQQYEQYF.

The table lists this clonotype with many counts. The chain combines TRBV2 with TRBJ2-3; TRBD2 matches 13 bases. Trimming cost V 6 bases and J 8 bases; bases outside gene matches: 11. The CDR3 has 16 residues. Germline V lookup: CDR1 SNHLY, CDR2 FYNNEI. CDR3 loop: CASRPGTSGISFTQYF. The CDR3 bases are TGTGCCAGCAGACCAGGGACTAGCGGGATTTCATTTACGCAGTATTTT.

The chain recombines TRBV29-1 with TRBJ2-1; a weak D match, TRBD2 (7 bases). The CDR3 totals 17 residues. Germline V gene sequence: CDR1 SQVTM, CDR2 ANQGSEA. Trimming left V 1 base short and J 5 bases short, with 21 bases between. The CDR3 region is CSVEGGGIWRVDNEQFF. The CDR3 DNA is TGCAGCGTTGAAGGGGGGGGCATTTGGCGGGTTGACAATGAGCAGTTCTTC.

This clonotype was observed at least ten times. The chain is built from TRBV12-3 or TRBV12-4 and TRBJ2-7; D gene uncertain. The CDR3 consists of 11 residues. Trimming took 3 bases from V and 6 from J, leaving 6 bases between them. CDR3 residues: CASSLLVEQYF. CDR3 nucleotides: TGTGCCAGCAGTTTGTTGGTCGAGCAGTACTTC.

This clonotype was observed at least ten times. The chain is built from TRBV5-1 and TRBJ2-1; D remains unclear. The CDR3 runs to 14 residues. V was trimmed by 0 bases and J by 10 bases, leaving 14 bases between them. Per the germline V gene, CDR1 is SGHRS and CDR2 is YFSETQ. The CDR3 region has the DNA TGCGCCAGCAGCTTGGACCCGGCAGTACTCGAGCAGTTCTTC. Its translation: CASSLDPAVLEQFF. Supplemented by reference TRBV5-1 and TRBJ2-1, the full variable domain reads KAGVTQTPRYLIKTRGQQVTLSCSPISGHRSVSWYQQTPGQGLQFLFEYFSETQRNKGNFPGRFSGRQFSNSRSEMNVSTLELGDSALYLCASSLDPAVLEQFFGPGTRLTVL.

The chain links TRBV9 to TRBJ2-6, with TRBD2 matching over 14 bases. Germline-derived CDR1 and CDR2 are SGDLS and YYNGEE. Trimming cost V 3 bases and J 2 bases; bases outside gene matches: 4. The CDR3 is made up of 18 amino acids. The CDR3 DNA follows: TGTGCCAGCAGCGAGGGACTAGCGGGAGCTACTGGGGCCAACGTCCTGACTTTC. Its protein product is CASSEGLAGATGANVLTF.

In DNA, the CDR3 is TGCAGCGTTGTCGCAGGAGCCTACGAGCAGTACTTC. It yields the protein CSVVAGAYEQYF. The rearrangement uses TRBV29-1 and TRBJ2-7; no reliable D call. The CDR3 totals 12 residues. The germline V gene has CDR1 SQVTM and CDR2 ANQGSEA. Deletions cut 4 bases from V and 2 bases from J, with 9 bases between.

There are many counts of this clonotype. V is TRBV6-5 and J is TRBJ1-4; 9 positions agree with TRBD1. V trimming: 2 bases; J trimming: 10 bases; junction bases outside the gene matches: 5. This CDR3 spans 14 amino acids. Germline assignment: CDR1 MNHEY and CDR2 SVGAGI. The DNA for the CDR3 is TGTGCCAGCAGTTACCTTCCGGGACAGGGAAAACTGTTTTTT. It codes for CASSYLPGQGKLFF.

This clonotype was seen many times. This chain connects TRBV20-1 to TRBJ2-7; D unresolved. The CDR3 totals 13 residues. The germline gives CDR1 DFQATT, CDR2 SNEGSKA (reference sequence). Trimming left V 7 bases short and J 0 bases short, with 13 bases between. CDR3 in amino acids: CSGWDADSYEQYF. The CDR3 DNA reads TGCAGTGGGTGGGATGCGGACTCCTACGAGCAGTACTTC.

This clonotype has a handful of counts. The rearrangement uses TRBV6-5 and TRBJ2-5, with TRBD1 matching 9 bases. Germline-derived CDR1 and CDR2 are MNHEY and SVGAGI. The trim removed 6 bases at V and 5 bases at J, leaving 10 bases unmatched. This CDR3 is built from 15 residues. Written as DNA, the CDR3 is TGTGCCAGCAGCGCCGGGACAGGGAATCGGGAGACCCAGTACTTC. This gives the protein CASSAGTGNRETQYF.

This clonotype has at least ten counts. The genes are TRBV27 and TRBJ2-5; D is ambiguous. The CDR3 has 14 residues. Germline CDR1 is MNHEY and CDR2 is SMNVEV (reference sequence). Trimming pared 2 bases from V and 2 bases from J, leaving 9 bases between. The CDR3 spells CASSLKGGQETQYF. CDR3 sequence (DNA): TGTGCCAGCAGTTTAAAGGGCGGTCAAGAGACCCAGTACTTC.

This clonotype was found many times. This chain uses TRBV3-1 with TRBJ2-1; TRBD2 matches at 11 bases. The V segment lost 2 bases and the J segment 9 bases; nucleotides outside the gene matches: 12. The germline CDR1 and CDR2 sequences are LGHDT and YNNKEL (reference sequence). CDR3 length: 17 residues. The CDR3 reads CASSQLRLAGRVSEQFF. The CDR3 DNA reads TGTGCCAGCAGCCAACTCAGACTAGCGGGACGGGTTTCTGAGCAGTTCTTC.

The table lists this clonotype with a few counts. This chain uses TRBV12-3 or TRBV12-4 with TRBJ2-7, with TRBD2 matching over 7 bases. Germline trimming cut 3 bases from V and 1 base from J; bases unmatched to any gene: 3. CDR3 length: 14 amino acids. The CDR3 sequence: CASSLGGFSYEQYF. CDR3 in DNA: TGTGCCAGCAGTTTGGGAGGGTTTTCCTACGAGCAGTACTTC.

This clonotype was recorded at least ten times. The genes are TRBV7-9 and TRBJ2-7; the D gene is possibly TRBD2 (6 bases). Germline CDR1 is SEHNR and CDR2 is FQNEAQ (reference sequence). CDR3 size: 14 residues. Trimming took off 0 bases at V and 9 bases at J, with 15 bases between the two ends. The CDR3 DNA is TGTGCCAGCAGCTTAGCGATGGGTTTGGAGGGGCAGTACTTC. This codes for CASSLAMGLEGQYF.

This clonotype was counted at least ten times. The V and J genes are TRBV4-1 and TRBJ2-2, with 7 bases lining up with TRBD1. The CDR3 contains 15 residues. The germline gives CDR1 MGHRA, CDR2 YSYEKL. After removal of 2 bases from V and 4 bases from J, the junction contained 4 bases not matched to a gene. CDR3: CASSQTGAGTGELFF. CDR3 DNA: TGCGCCAGCAGCCAAACAGGGGCTGGCACCGGGGAGCTGTTTTTT.

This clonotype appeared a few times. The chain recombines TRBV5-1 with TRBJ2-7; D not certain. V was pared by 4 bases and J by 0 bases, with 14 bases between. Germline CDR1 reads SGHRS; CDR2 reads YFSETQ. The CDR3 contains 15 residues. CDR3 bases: TGCGCCAGCAGCCCGCCTCATTATAGCTCCTACGAGCAGTACTTC. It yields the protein CASSPPHYSSYEQYF.

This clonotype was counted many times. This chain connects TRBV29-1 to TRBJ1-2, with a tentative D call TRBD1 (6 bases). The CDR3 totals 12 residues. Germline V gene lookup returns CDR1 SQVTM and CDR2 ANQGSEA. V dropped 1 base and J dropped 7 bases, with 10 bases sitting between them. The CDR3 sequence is CSVEAGARGYTF. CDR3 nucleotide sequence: TGCAGCGTTGAAGCGGGGGCGCGTGGCTACACCTTC.

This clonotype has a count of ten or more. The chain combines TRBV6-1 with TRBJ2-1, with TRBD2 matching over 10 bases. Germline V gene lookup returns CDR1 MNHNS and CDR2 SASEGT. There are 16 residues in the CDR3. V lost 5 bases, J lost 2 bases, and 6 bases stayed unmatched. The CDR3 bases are TGTGCCAGCAGTCCCCCCACTAGCGGGGCCTACAATGAGCAGTTCTTC. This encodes CASSPPTSGAYNEQFF.

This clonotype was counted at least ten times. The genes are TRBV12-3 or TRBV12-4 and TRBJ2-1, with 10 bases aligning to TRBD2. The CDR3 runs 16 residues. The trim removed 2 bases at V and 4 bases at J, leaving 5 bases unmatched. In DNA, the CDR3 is TGTGCCAGCAGTTTACTTTTGACTAGCGGGTACAATGAGCAGTTCTTC. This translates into CASSLLLTSGYNEQFF.

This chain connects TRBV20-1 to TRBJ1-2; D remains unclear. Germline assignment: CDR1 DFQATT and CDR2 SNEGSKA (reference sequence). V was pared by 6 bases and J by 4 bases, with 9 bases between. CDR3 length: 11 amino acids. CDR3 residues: CSALDGYGYTF. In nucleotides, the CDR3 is TGCAGTGCCCTCGATGGCTATGGCTACACCTTC.

CDR3 protein: CASSPRDWGGELFF. DNA of the CDR3: TGTGCCAGCAGTCCGCGCGATTGGGGCGGGGAGCTGTTTTTT. This chain uses TRBV12-3 or TRBV12-4 with TRBJ2-2, with D uncertain. V lost 5 bases and J 7 bases, leaving 14 bases between the germline ends. The CDR3 spans 14 residues.

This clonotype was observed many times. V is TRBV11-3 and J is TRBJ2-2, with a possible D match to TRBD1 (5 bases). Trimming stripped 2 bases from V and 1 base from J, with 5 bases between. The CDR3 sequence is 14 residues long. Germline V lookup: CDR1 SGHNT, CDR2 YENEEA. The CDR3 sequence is CASSLRGNTGELFF. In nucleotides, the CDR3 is TGTGCCAGCAGCTTAAGGGGGAACACCGGGGAGCTGTTTTTT.